The entry that follows covers one T cell receptor beta chain sequence. The antigen it binds to is not known. Base quality data are lacking; no much larger clone is found one base away. Trimming leaves V shorter by 5 bases and J shorter by 0 bases, with the junction holding 6 bases beyond the gene matches. The CDR3 has 16 amino acids, counting the end cysteine and phenylalanine. Only the CDR3 DNA is retained, 48 bases long and in frame from the first base. The germline V gene encodes CDR1 SGHNT and CDR2 YENEEA. These data come from a study of T-cell memory formation after mild COVID-19 (dated by TCRdb to the early 2020s). Broadly, across the study: TCR sequence clusters from the two donors were largely donor specific. In a couple of donors, T-cell clones that expanded and contracted after mild COVID-19 were tracked by sequencing TCRalpha and TCRbeta repertoires over time. Two young, previously healthy adult volunteers, one female and one male, were included in the cohort.

Reads for this sample came from an Illumina NovaSeq 6000. TCRalpha and TCRbeta cDNA libraries were constructed by 5'RACE with constant-segment primers, with sample barcodes and unique molecular identifiers being introduced. RNA was extracted from every sample with Trizol reagent. Library amplification was performed in two PCR steps, and a second sample barcode and Illumina TruSeq adapters were introduced in the second step. The libraries were sequenced on an Illumina NovaSeq using 2 x 150 bp paired-end reads. The original methods were these. Reads were demultiplexed and collapsed into UMI-guided consensus sequences with migec v1.2.7. Using mixcr v2.1.11, UMI consensuses were aligned to TRA and TRB V and J templates and then assembled into clonotypes. A clonotype was counted as expanded or contracted only if both edgeR and NoisET called the change significant, with noise models trained on biological replicates. edgeR calls used a false discovery rate-adjusted p below 0.01 and a log2 fold-change threshold of 1. As an exploratory analysis of dynamics, max-normalized trajectories of the 1000 most abundant clonotypes were examined with PCA combined with hierarchical clustering. The CD4 or CD8 phenotype of responding clones was assigned using the separately sequenced CD4+ and CD8+ repertoires. The public reads were reanalyzed by TCRdb: fastp trimming at Q25, MiXCR alignment, in-frame beta chains only. Each CDR3 protein gets just one entry, which takes the most common genes and DNA from the rows behind it. For this entry, the V and J calls and clone size follow TCRdb and not the study's own pipeline. The sample table lists 550,000 to 700,000 distinct CDR3 sequences, over 15% of them with a count of one. About 11% of the sample rests with the top ten.

Ficoll-Paque density gradient centrifugation was used to isolate PBMCs. The research as a whole found: Contracting CD4+ clones turned up mainly in the CM and EM memory subsets, whereas EMRA was where CD8+ clones were enriched. Clones that contracted from day 15 to 85 showed balanced CD4/CD8 phenotypes, whereas a second wave of clones that expanded from day 15 to 37 leaned towards CD4+. SARS-CoV-2 specificity of the second-wave clones peaking on day 37 was not confirmed. The detection of some responding clones in pre-infection memory suggests that pre-existing cross-reactive memory T cells joined the SARS-CoV-2 response. Only two mild cases were covered by the study, and larger cohorts that include severe cases with pre-infection samples were considered necessary.

This sequence uses TRBV11-3 and TRBJ1-4; the junction holds 7 bases that match TRBD1. The receptor was derived from an adult woman who had mild COVID-19 (a few samples of this study predate the infection). The sample titles of this study are shuffled in the database, so cell type and time point are left out; the donor was told from shared clones. The sample taken for sequencing was PBMCs or a T cell subset sorted from them (not recorded which). In nucleotide form, the sequence is TGTGCCAGCAGCGCGCGACAGGGAGCAACTAATGAAAAACTGTTTTTT. This codes for CASSARQGATNEKLFF.